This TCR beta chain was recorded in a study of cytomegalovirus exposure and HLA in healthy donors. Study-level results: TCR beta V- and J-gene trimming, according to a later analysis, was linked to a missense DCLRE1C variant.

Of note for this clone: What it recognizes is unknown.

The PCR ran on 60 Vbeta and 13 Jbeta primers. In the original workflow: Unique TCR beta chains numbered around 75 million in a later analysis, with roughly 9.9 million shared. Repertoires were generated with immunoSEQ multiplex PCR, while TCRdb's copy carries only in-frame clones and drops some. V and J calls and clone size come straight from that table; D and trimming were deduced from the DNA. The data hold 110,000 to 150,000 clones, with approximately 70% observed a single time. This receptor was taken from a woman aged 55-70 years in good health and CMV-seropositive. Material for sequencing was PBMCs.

In nucleotides, the CDR3 is TGCGCCAGCAGAGCCCGACTAGCGATGAATGAGCAGTTCTTC. Residues: CASRARLAMNEQFF. This rearrangement joins TRBV5-1 to TRBJ2-1, with 8 bases identical to TRBD2. This CDR3 region has 14 residues. Trimming took 5 bases from V and 7 from J; bases not matched to a gene: 8. Germline V lookup: CDR1 SGHRS, CDR2 YFSETQ.